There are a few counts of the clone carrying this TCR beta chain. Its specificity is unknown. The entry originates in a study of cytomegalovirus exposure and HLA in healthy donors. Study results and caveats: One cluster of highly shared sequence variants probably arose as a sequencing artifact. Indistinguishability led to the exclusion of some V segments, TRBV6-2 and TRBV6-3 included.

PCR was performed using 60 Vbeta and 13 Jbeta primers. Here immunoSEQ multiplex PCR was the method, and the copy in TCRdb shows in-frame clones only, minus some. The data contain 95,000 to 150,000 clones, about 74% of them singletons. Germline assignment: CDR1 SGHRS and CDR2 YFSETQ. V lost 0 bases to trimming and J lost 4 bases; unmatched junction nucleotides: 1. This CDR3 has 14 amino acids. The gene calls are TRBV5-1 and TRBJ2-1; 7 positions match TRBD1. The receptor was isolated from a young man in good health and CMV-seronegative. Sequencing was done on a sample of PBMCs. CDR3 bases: TGCGCCAGCAGCTTGGAGGGGGCTTACAATGAGCAGTTCTTC. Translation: CASSLEGAYNEQFF.